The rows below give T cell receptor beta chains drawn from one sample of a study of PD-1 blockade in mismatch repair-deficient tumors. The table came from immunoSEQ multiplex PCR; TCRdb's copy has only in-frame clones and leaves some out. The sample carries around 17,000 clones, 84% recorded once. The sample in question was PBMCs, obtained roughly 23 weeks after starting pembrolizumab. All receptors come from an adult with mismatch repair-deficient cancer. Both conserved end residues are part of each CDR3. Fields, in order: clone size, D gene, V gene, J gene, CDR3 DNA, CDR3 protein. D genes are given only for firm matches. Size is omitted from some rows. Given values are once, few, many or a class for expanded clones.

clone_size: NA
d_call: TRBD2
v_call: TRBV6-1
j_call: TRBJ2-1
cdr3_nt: TGTGCCACCTCCCGGACTAGCATAGATGAGCAGTTCTTC
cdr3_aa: CATSRTSIDEQFF

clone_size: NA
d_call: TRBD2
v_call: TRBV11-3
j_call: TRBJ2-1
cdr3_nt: TGTGCCAGCAGCTTAGTCCCAACTAGCGGGACTTACAATGAGCAGTTCTTC
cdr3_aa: CASSLVPTSGTYNEQFF

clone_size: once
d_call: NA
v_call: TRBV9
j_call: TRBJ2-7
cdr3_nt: TGTGCCACTACTAACAGGGCTCCCTTATCCTACGAGCAGTACTTC
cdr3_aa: CATTNRAPLSYEQYF

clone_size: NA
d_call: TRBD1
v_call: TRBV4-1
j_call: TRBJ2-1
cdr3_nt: TGCGCCAGCAGCCAAGGCGGACAGGTCTACAATGAGCAGTTCTTC
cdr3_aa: CASSQGGQVYNEQFF

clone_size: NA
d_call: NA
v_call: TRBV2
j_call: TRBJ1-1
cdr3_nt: TGTGCCAGTAAGAGTGGAGGTAGGACTGAAGCTTTCTTT
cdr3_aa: CASKSGGRTEAFF

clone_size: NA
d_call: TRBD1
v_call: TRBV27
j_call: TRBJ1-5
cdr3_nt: TGTGCCAGCAGTTTAACCGGGACAGGATACAATCAGCCCCAGCATTTT
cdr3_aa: CASSLTGTGYNQPQHF

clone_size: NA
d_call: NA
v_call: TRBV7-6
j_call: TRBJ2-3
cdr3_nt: TGTGCCAGCAGAAACCGACAGGACTCCCGCGATACGCAGTATTTT
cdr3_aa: CASRNRQDSRDTQYF

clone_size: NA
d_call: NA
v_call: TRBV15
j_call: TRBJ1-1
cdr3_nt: TGTGCCACCAGCAGAGATGGGGGGGTCAGGAACACTGAAGCTTTCTTT
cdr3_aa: CATSRDGGVRNTEAFF

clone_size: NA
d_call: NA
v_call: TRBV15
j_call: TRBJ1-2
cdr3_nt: TGTGCCACCAGCAGAGATATTCAGGGCAGTGGCTACACCTTC
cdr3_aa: CATSRDIQGSGYTF

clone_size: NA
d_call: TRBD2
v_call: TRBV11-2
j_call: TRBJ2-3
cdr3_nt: TGTGCCAGCAGCTTAGGGGCGGGAGCTGCAGATACGCAGTATTTT
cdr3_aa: CASSLGAGAADTQYF

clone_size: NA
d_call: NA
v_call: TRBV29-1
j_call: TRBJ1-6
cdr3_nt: TGCAGCGCCCCCCGCAGGCGGGGGCTTAAACCCCTCCACTTT
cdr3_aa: CSAPRRRGLKPLHF

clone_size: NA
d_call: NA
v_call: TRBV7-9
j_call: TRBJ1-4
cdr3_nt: TGTGCCAGCAGCTTAGAGCCGAACGGGTGGGATGAAAAACTGTTTTTT
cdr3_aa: CASSLEPNGWDEKLFF

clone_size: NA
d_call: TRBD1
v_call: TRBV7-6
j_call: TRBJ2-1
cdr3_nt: TGTGCCAGCAGCTACGCAGGGGGCTTCGTCAATGAGCAGTTCTTC
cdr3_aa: CASSYAGGFVNEQFF

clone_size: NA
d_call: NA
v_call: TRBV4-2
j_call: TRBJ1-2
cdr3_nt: TGTGCCAGCAGCCAAGTACTTGGGGCCTCCTGGGGCTACACCTTC
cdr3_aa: CASSQVLGASWGYTF

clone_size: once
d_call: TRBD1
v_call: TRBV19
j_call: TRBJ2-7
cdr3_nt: TGTGCCAGTAGCCTAGGAGGACAGGGCACTTTCTACGAGCAGTACTTC
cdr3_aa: CASSLGGQGTFYEQYF

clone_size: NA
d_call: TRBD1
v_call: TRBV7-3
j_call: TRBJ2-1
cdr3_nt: TGTGCCAGCAGCTACAGGACAGGGGTCGGCAATGAGCAGTTCTTC
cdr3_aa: CASSYRTGVGNEQFF

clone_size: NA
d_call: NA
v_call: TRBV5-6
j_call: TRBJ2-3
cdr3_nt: TGTGCCAGCAGGTTACAGGGCACCACAGATACGCAGTATTTT
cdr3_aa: CASRLQGTTDTQYF

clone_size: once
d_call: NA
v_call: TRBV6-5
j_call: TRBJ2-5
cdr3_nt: TGTGCCAGCAGTTACGGGCGTACAGAGACCCAGTACTTC
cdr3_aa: CASSYGRTETQYF

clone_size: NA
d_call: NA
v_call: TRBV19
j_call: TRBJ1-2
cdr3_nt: TGTGCCAGCAGAATGCGGGGGGCACATGGCTACACCTTC
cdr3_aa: CASRMRGAHGYTF

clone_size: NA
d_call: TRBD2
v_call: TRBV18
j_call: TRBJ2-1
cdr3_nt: TGTGCCAGCTCACCCCTGGGACTAGCGGACAATGAGCAGTTCTTC
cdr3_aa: CASSPLGLADNEQFF

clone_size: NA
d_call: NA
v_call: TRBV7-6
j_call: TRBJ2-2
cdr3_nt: TGTGCCAGCAGCTTTCAAGTCAGCGGGGAGCTGTTTTTT
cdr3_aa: CASSFQVSGELFF

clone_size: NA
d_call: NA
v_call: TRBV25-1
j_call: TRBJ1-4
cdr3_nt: TGTGCCAGCAGTTTGTCCGGGACAGAAAAACTGTTTTTT
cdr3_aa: CASSLSGTEKLFF

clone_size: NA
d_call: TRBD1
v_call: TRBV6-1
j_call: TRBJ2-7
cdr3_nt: TGTGCCAGCAGTGCATCCGGGACAGGGGCGTACGAGCAGTACTTC
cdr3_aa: CASSASGTGAYEQYF

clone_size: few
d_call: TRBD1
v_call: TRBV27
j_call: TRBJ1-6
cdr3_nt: TGTGCCAGCAGCCCGAAAGGACAGGGAGGAAATTCACCCCTCCACTTT
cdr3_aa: CASSPKGQGGNSPLHF

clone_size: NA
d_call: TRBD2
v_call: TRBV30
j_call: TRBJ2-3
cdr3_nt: TGTGCCTCGCCCTTAGCGGGTAGCACAGATACGCAGTATTTT
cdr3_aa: CASPLAGSTDTQYF

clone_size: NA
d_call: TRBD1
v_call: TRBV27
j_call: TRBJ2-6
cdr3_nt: TGTGCCAGCAGTCCTTACAGGGGGCGGGCGGGCTCTGGGGCCAACGTCCTGACTTTC
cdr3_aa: CASSPYRGRAGSGANVLTF

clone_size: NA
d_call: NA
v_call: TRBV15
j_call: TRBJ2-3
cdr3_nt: TGTGCCACCAGCCGAGGATGGGACACCGCTTCTTATACGCAGTATTTT
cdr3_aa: CATSRGWDTASYTQYF

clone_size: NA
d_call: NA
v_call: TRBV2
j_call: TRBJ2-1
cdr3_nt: TGTGCCAGCAGTACCAAGGGGGGGGAGACAAGCTACAATGAGCAGTTCTTC
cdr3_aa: CASSTKGGETSYNEQFF

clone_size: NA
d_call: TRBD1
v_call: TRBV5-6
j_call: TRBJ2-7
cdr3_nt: TGTGCCAGCAGCCTCCGGACAGGGTGGTACGAGCAGTACTTC
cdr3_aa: CASSLRTGWYEQYF

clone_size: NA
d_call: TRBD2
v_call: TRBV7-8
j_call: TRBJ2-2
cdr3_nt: TGTGCCAGCAGCCCCCGTTCGAGCGGGAGTACCGGGGAGCTGTTTTTT
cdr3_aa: CASSPRSSGSTGELFF

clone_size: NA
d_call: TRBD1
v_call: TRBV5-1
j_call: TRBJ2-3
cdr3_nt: TGCGCCAGCAGCCCCGGACAGGGATTCACAGATACGCAGTATTTT
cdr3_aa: CASSPGQGFTDTQYF

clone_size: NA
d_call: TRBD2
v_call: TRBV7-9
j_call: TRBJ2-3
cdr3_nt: TGTGCCAGCAGCCCGGGACTAGCAAGCACAGATACGCAGTATTTT
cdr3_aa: CASSPGLASTDTQYF

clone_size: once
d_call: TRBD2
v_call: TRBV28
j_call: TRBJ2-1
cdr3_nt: TGTGCCAGCAGTTTATTCGATTTAGCGGGAGGGCCGGGTGAGCAGTTCTTC
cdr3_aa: CASSLFDLAGGPGEQFF

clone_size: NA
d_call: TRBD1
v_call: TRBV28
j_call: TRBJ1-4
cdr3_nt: TGTGCCAGCAGCCGCCGGGGGACAGCAACTAATGAAAAACTGTTTTTT
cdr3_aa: CASSRRGTATNEKLFF

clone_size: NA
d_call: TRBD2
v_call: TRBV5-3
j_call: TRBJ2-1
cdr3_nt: TGTGCCAGAAGCTTGGGACTAGCGGGACCAGATTACAATGAGCAGTTCTTC
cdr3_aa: CARSLGLAGPDYNEQFF

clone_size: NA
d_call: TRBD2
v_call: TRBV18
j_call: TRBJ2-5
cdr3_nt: TGTGCCAGCTCACCCAGCGGGAGGGTAGAGACCCAGTACTTC
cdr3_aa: CASSPSGRVETQYF

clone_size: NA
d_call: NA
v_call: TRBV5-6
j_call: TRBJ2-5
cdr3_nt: TGTGCCAGCAGCACAGGGACCTCAGAGACCCAGTACTTC
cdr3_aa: CASSTGTSETQYF

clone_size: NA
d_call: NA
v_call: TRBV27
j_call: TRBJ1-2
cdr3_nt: TGTGCCAGCAGTTTTACAGGTGCTAACTATGGCTACACCTTC
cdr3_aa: CASSFTGANYGYTF

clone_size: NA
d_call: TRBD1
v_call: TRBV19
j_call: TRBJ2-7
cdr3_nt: TGTGCCAGTAGTACCCGACAGGGGGACGAGCAGTACTTC
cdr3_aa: CASSTRQGDEQYF

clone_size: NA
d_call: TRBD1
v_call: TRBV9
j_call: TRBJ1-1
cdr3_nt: TGTGCCAGCAGCTCGCGGGACAGGGGTAACACTGAAGCTTTCTTT
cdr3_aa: CASSSRDRGNTEAFF

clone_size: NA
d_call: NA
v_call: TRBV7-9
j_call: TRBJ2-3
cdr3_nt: TGTGCCAGCAGCGGACTTAGCGGTACTAGCACAGATACGCAGTATTTT
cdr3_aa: CASSGLSGTSTDTQYF

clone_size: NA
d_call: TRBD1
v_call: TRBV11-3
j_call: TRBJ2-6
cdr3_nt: TGTGCCAGCAGCCCACCTGGGAAGGGGGCGGACAGGTCTGGGGCCAACGTCCTGACTTTC
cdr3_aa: CASSPPGKGADRSGANVLTF

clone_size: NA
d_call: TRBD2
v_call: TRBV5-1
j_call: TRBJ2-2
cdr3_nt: TGCGCCAGCACACAGGGACTAGCGGGAACCGGGGAGCTGTTTTTT
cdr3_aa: CASTQGLAGTGELFF